Described below is a single T cell receptor beta chain sequence and its context. The entry originates in a study of CD8 T cells in Susac syndrome. The CDR3 totals 16 residues. The germline V gene encodes CDR1 LGHNA and CDR2 YSLEER. The V gene lost 0 bases and the J gene lost 3 bases, with 15 bases spanning the gap. RNA, at about 0.45 to 1 ug, was reverse transcribed with random hexamers. It was immunoSEQ multiplex PCR that amplified TCR beta CDR3 across 54 Vbeta and 13 Jbeta. From the immunoSEQ multiplex PCR reads, TCRdb called clonotypes with MiXCR, one entry per CDR3 protein. In the table there are 330,000 or so distinct CDR3 sequences, around nine tenths of which are singletons.

The origin of this receptor is a human donor with multiple sclerosis. The rearrangement links TRBV4-3 to TRBJ2-7, with D perhaps matching TRBD2 (5 bases). Sequencing was carried out using CD8+ T cells from PBMCs. The CDR3: CASSQEGLPANYEQYF. The CDR3 DNA reads as TGCGCCAGCAGCCAAGAAGGACTCCCAGCGAACTACGAGCAGTACTTC.